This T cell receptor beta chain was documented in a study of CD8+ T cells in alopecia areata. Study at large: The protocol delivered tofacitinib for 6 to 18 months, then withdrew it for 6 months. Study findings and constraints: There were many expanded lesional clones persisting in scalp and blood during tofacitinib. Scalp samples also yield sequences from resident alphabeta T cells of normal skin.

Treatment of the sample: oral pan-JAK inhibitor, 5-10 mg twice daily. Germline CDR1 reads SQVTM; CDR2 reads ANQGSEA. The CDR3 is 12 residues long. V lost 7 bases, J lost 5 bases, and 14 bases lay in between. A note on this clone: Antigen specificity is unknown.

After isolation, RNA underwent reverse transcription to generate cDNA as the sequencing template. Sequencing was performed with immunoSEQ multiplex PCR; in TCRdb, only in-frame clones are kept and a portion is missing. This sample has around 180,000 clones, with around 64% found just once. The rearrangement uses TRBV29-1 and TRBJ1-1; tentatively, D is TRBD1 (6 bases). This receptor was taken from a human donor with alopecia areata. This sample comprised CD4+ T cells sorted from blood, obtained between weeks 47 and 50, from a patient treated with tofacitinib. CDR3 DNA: TGCAGCGGCCGGGACAAAGGGACTGAAGCTTTCTTT. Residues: CSGRDKGTEAFF. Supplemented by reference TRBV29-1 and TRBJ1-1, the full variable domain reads SAVISQKPSRDICQRGTSLTIQCQVDSQVTMMFWYRQQPGQSLTLIATANQGSEATYESGFVIDKFPISRPNLTFSTLTVSNMSPEDSSIYLCSGRDKGTEAFFGQGTRLTVV.